Shown below are 14 T cell receptor beta chains from a single sample sequenced in a study of blood T cell repertoires in COVID-19. The method was immunoSEQ multiplex PCR; TCRdb's version includes in-frame clones alone and lacks a portion of them. The sample lists 23,000 or so clones; roughly 80% were seen once. Sequenced sample: peripheral blood. All receptors derive from an elderly woman with acute or convalescent COVID-19.

The V gene is TRBV6-5, the J gene TRBJ2-2; 7 bases align to TRBD1. J was trimmed by 1 base and V by 8 bases; bases with no gene match: 4. The CDR3 is made up of 14 amino acids. The germline V gene encodes CDR1 MNHEY and CDR2 SVGAGI. CDR3 DNA: TGTGCCAGCGCGAGACAGGGGAACACCGGGGAGCTGTTTTTT. Residues: CASARQGNTGELFF.

V usage is TRBV2 and J usage is TRBJ2-1, with D unresolved. Trimming removed 6 bases at V and 7 bases at J, with 16 bases between. Germline V lookup: CDR1 SNHLY, CDR2 FYNNEI. The CDR3 runs 14 residues. The CDR3 here is CASRGNSQGNEQFF. The CDR3 coding sequence is TGTGCCAGCAGGGGCAACAGCCAAGGAAATGAGCAGTTCTTC. Supplemented by reference TRBV2 and TRBJ2-1, the full variable domain reads EPEVTQTPSHQVTQMGQEVILRCVPISNHLYFYWYRQILGQKVEFLVSFYNNEISEKSEIFDDQFSVERPDGSNFTLKIRSTKLEDSAMYFCASRGNSQGNEQFFGPGTRLTVL.

The genes are TRBV6-1 and TRBJ1-6, with D unclear. CDR1 and CDR2 from the germline V gene are MNHNS and SASEGT. The ends were cut back, 3 bases at V and 7 bases at J, with 10 bases in the middle. This CDR3 has 14 amino acids. CDR3 sequence reads: CASSDRLGNSPLHF. Written as DNA, the CDR3 is TGTGCCAGCAGTGACAGACTTGGGAATTCACCCCTCCACTTT.

The V gene is TRBV12-3 or TRBV12-4, the J gene TRBJ1-6, with D unclear. V was clipped by 4 bases and J by 9 bases, with 10 bases between them. CDR3 length: 13 residues. DNA for the CDR3: TGTGCCAGCAGTTCAGGCAGATTTTCACCCCTCCACTTT. Translation: CASSSGRFSPLHF.

This clone was found once. In DNA form, the CDR3 reads TGCGCCAGCAGCTCTCCAGCAGGGGGCTATGGCTACACCTTC. This codes for CASSSPAGGYGYTF. The chain joins TRBV5-1 to TRBJ1-2, with 7 nucleotides matching TRBD1. Germline loops: CDR1 SGHRS, CDR2 YFSETQ. With V trimmed by 3 bases and J by 4 bases, 6 bases remained unmatched. This CDR3 contains 14 residues.

This chain connects TRBV5-8 to TRBJ1-5; D gene uncertain. Germline V gene sequence: CDR1 SGHTS, CDR2 YDEGEE. The CDR3 is 16 amino acids. V lost 0 bases, J lost 5 bases, and 15 bases lay in between. Here the CDR3 reads CASSLEGPRAHQPQHF. Written as DNA, the CDR3 is TGTGCCAGCAGCTTGGAGGGCCCGAGGGCGCATCAGCCCCAGCATTTT.

This sequence joins TRBV24-1 and TRBJ2-1, with TRBD1 matching over 8 bases. The trim removed 0 bases at V and 15 bases at J, leaving 3 bases unmatched. The germline gives CDR1 KGHDR, CDR2 SFDVKD. The CDR3 sequence is 12 residues long. CDR3 loop: CATSDLGQGPFF. CDR3 nucleotide sequence: TGTGCCACCAGTGATTTGGGACAGGGCCCGTTCTTC.

The chain has TRBV12-3 or TRBV12-4 and TRBJ1-1; D not resolved. Trimming shortened V by 1 base and J by 1 base, and 4 bases separated the two germline ends. This CDR3 is 13 amino acids long. The chain's CDR3 is CASSLDGNTEAFF. The CDR3 region has the DNA TGTGCCAGCAGTTTAGACGGGAACACTGAAGCTTTCTTT.

The rearrangement links TRBV29-1 to TRBJ2-1, with D maybe TRBD2 (6 bases). V lost 8 bases, J lost 9 bases, and 17 bases lay in between. CDR3 length: 12 amino acids. Germline CDR1 reads SQVTM; CDR2 reads ANQGSEA. The CDR3 region is CSSLGLTFEQFF. The CDR3, as DNA: TGCAGCTCCCTGGGACTGACTTTTGAGCAGTTCTTC.

This clone appeared once. The chain carries TRBV9 and TRBJ2-2; 8 positions agree with TRBD1. The CDR3 consists of 18 residues. V lost 4 bases, J lost 3 bases, and 14 bases stayed unmatched. CDR1 is SGDLS, CDR2 YYNGEE, per germline. The CDR3 coding sequence is TGTGCCAGCAGCCGACGGCTCCCAGGGGGCGTAGACACCGGGGAGCTGTTTTTT. Translation gives CASSRRLPGGVDTGELFF.

This clone was seen more than once but under ten times. CDR3 nucleotides: TGCGCCAGCAGCTTGGTCGTCAGGGATGTTAATGAGCAGTTCTTC. It specifies CASSLVVRDVNEQFF. The chain recombines TRBV5-1 with TRBJ2-1; a possible D gene is TRBD1 (5 bases). This CDR3 has 15 amino acids. Trimming removed 0 bases from V and 7 bases from J, with 14 bases in between. Germline V lookup: CDR1 SGHRS, CDR2 YFSETQ.

This chain connects TRBV10-3 to TRBJ1-2, with D unresolved. Germline loops: CDR1 ENHRY, CDR2 SYGVKD. The CDR3 has 16 amino acids. Deletions cut 6 bases from V and 4 bases from J, with 21 bases between. The CDR3 DNA follows: TGTGCCATCAGGCGGAGCGAGGTGTCGTCGGGCTATGGCTACACCTTC. Translating gives CAIRRSEVSSGYGYTF.

This rearrangement joins TRBV24-1 to TRBJ2-5, with a possible D match to TRBD2 (7 bases). Trimming removed 4 bases from V and 5 bases from J, with 16 bases in between. The length of the CDR3 is 15 residues. Germline CDR1 is KGHDR and CDR2 is SFDVKD. The CDR3 here is CATSEPRGAGETQYF. The CDR3 coding sequence is TGTGCCACCAGTGAACCCCGGGGGGCCGGGGAGACCCAGTACTTC.

V is TRBV18 and J is TRBJ2-3; D not resolved. Trimming pared 6 bases from V and 1 base from J, leaving 14 bases between. The CDR3 consists of 15 residues. Germline values: CDR1 KGHSH, CDR2 LQKENI. CDR3 DNA: TGTGCCAGCTCCTCCGCAGCAGGTCGCACAGATACGCAGTATTTT. Translated, it gives CASSSAAGRTDTQYF.